A selection of T cell receptor beta chains follows, all from one sample in a study of chemoradiotherapy in HPV16-positive cancers. Measured with immunoSEQ multiplex PCR; TCRdb has only the in-frame clones, and not every one. In the table there are around 33,000 clones, 86% of which are singletons. The sample here was blood, taken from a patient who underwent chemoradiotherapy. These receptors were obtained from a human donor with HPV-associated anogenital cancer. CDR3s include the opening cysteine and the closing phenylalanine or tryptophan. Fields, in order: J gene, V gene, CDR3 protein.

j_call: TRBJ1-1
v_call: TRBV27
cdr3_aa: CASSFSRSGPEAFF

j_call: TRBJ1-1
v_call: TRBV27
cdr3_aa: CASSLTVRAQAFF

j_call: TRBJ2-1
v_call: TRBV14
cdr3_aa: CASSQELAGAEFF

j_call: TRBJ2-3
v_call: TRBV11-2
cdr3_aa: CASSLAFPDTQYF

j_call: TRBJ1-5
v_call: TRBV7-8
cdr3_aa: CASSLSTGPQHF

j_call: TRBJ2-7
v_call: TRBV4-1
cdr3_aa: CASSQVGQAYSYEQYF

j_call: TRBJ1-1
v_call: TRBV6-5
cdr3_aa: CASSYGGLNTEAFF

j_call: TRBJ1-1
v_call: TRBV10-1
cdr3_aa: CASSEGTGNTEAFF

j_call: TRBJ1-6
v_call: TRBV6-5
cdr3_aa: CASRLNNSPLHF

j_call: TRBJ1-3
v_call: TRBV19
cdr3_aa: CASSTGQSSGNTIYF

j_call: TRBJ1-6
v_call: TRBV19
cdr3_aa: CASSIGGGFADNSPLHF

j_call: TRBJ1-3
v_call: TRBV19
cdr3_aa: CASSADSSSGNTIYF

j_call: TRBJ2-5
v_call: TRBV7-3
cdr3_aa: CASSLSRAQETQYF

j_call: TRBJ2-7
v_call: TRBV25-1
cdr3_aa: CASSDPGYYEQYF

j_call: TRBJ2-7
v_call: TRBV7-9
cdr3_aa: CASIPGGSYEQYF

j_call: TRBJ2-1
v_call: TRBV7-7
cdr3_aa: CASSLATGYNEQFF